The 21 T cell receptor beta chains below come from one sample, sequenced in a study of blood T cells in healthy people across ages. Next came a second PCR, run for roughly 6 to 11 cycles, which used a sample-barcoded 5' primer along with a J-beta primer mix. TCRdb independently ran MiXCR on the 5' RACE reads; one entry per CDR3 protein. This sample has 920,000 or so distinct CDR3 sequences, with more than 35% found just once. Sequencing input: blood. These receptors originate from a woman aged 55 to 70 in good health.

V usage is TRBV4-2 and J usage is TRBJ1-5; D unclear. The CDR3 covers 15 residues. Germline V gives CDR1 LGHNA, CDR2 YNFKEQ. V dropped 0 bases and J dropped 3 bases, with 9 bases sitting between them. The CDR3 is CASSQDDQFNQPQHF. The CDR3 bases are TGTGCCAGCAGCCAAGATGATCAGTTCAATCAGCCCCAGCATTTT.

V usage is TRBV4-3 and J usage is TRBJ2-7; D is tentatively TRBD1 or TRBD2 (5 bases each). CDR1 LGHNA and CDR2 YSLEER come from the germline V gene. This CDR3 is built from 16 residues. V shed 0 bases and J shed 2 bases, with 14 bases lying between them. The CDR3 bases are TGCGCCAGCAGCCAAGATATGAGGGGAAGGGCCTACGAGCAGTACTTC. Amino acid sequence: CASSQDMRGRAYEQYF.

Only a few counts were recorded for this clonotype. The chain uses TRBV2 and TRBJ2-1; 9 nucleotides agree with TRBD1. J gave up 5 bases and V 7 bases, and 12 bases lay outside the gene matches. CDR1 is SNHLY and CDR2 is FYNNEI in the germline V gene. This CDR3 is 16 amino acids long. The CDR3 here is CASNKSPGQGNNEQFF. CDR3 DNA sequence: TGTGCCAGCAATAAATCGCCGGGACAGGGAAACAATGAGCAGTTCTTC.

This clonotype was seen only a few times. The chain has TRBV20-1 and TRBJ2-1; 7 bases align to TRBD1. CDR3 length: 16 amino acids. Germline CDR1 reads DFQATT; CDR2 reads SNEGSKA (reference sequence). The V gene end was trimmed by 0 bases and the J gene end by 3 bases; junction bases not matched to a gene: 8. In DNA form, the CDR3 reads TGCAGTGCTAGAGAGACAGGGAATCGCTACTACAATGAGCAGTTCTTC. Translation gives CSARETGNRYYNEQFF.

This chain links TRBV20-1 with TRBJ2-5, with 10 bases identical to TRBD2. Per the germline V gene, CDR1 is DFQATT and CDR2 is SNEGSKA (reference sequence). This CDR3 is 16 amino acids long. V gave up 4 bases and J gave up 11 bases; unmatched junction bases: 19. CDR3 residues: CSAIPLLAGNYNEQYF. The CDR3 coding sequence is TGCAGTGCTATCCCTCTACTAGCGGGAAACTACAATGAGCAGTACTTC.

This clonotype was counted a few times. The chain joins TRBV12-3 or TRBV12-4 to TRBJ2-3; 9 bases align to TRBD2. The CDR3 is 16 amino acids. J was trimmed by 1 base and V by 5 bases; bases with no gene match: 7. The CDR3 protein is CASSLSGSGGTDTQYF. Written as DNA, the CDR3 is TGTGCCAGCAGTCTTAGCGGGAGCGGAGGCACAGATACGCAGTATTTT.

The J gene is TRBJ2-5, the V gene TRBV6-1, with 7 positions matching TRBD2. Per the germline V gene, CDR1 is MNHNS and CDR2 is SASEGT. V lost 2 bases to trimming and J lost 1 base; unmatched junction nucleotides: 7. The CDR3 is 16 amino acids. The CDR3 sequence is CASSERWGGTQETQYF. The CDR3 DNA follows: TGTGCCAGCAGTGAAAGGTGGGGAGGGACCCAAGAGACCCAGTACTTC.

The J gene is TRBJ2-1, the V gene TRBV7-3; 12 bases are a match to TRBD2. CDR1 and CDR2 (germline): SGHTA, FQGTGA. Trimming at V came to 1 base and at J to 9 bases, leaving 13 bases not matched to a gene. The CDR3 consists of 18 residues. CDR3 sequence (DNA): TGTGCCAGCAGCTTAAAGCCGGCAGGTAGACTAGCGGGAGCTGAGCAGTTCTTC. This codes for CASSLKPAGRLAGAEQFF.

This sequence joins TRBV12-3 or TRBV12-4 and TRBJ2-4; TRBD1 might be the D (6 bases). This CDR3 is 13 amino acids long. V was trimmed by 3 bases and J by 15 bases, leaving 18 bases between them. Here the CDR3 DNA reads TGTGCCAGCAGTTTTGGGGGCCGTGGTTTTCCGTACTTC. Encoded protein: CASSFGGRGFPYF.

This clonotype appeared a few times. The genes are TRBV7-9 and TRBJ2-1; TRBD2 matches 10 bases. The CDR3 spans 15 residues. Per germline, CDR1 SEHNR and CDR2 FQNEAQ (reference sequence). Trimming removed 1 base from V and 6 bases from J; junction bases left unmatched: 3. The CDR3 region is CASSLVTSGINEQFF. The CDR3 DNA is TGTGCCAGCAGCTTAGTCACTAGCGGGATCAATGAGCAGTTCTTC.

The CDR3 sequence: CASSADRGDFNEQFF. CDR3 nucleotides: TGTGCCAGCAGCGCCGACAGGGGAGATTTCAATGAGCAGTTCTTC. The chain carries TRBV6-1 and TRBJ2-1, with 8 bases lining up with TRBD1. CDR1 is MNHNS and CDR2 is SASEGT in the germline V gene. After removal of 6 bases from V and 6 bases from J, the junction contained 10 bases not matched to a gene. CDR3 length equals 15 residues.

The gene calls are TRBV28 and TRBJ2-5; 7 nucleotides line up with TRBD1. The junction had 9 bases not matched to a gene; V was cut back by 6 bases and J by 2 bases. Per the germline V gene, CDR1 is MDHEN and CDR2 is SYDVKM. This CDR3 comprises 15 residues. The CDR3 reads CASRLEQGQQETQYF. The CDR3 region has the DNA TGTGCCAGCAGACTTGAGCAGGGACAGCAAGAGACCCAGTACTTC.

This sequence joins TRBV29-1 and TRBJ2-1; 7 nucleotides match TRBD2. The CDR3 runs to 18 residues. The V and J ends lost 0 bases and 5 bases, in that order; junction bases with no gene match: 16. In germline, CDR1 is SQVTM, CDR2 ANQGSEA. The CDR3 DNA reads TGCAGCGTTGAAGATCTTCCCGGGACTGGCGGGAGACACAATGAGCAGTTCTTC. This codes for CSVEDLPGTGGRHNEQFF.

This chain connects TRBV20-1 to TRBJ2-1; 13 bases match TRBD2. The CDR3 spans 19 residues. The junction had 10 bases not matched to a gene; V was cut back by 0 bases and J by 2 bases. Looked up from germline, CDR1 is DFQATT and CDR2 is SNEGSKA (reference sequence). CDR3 sequence reads: CSARDRLAGGWVAYNEQFF. CDR3 in DNA: TGCAGTGCTAGAGATAGACTAGCGGGAGGATGGGTGGCCTACAATGAGCAGTTCTTC.

This clonotype is a singleton in its sample. This chain uses TRBV3-1 with TRBJ2-7, with D unresolved. TRBJ2-5 matches the DNA end more closely, so the J call is doubtful. The CDR3 runs 12 residues. Germline V gene data show CDR1 as LGHDT and CDR2 as YNNKEL (reference sequence). The DNA of the CDR3 is TGTGCCAGCAGCCAATATTTCGGGACCCAGTACTTC. Protein: CASSQYFGTQYF.

In this sample, this clonotype turned up a few times. Here the CDR3 reads CASSPGIIGGTEAFF. The CDR3 region has the DNA TGCGCCAGCAGCCCCGGGATTATCGGGGGAACTGAAGCTTTCTTT. The chain uses TRBV5-1 and TRBJ1-1, with a weak D call TRBD1 (5 bases). Germline assignment: CDR1 SGHRS and CDR2 YFSETQ. The CDR3 consists of 15 residues. Trimming stripped 4 bases from V and 5 bases from J, with 18 bases between.

This clonotype showed up just a few times. The gene calls are TRBV7-9 and TRBJ2-7, with 15 bases aligning to TRBD2. J was trimmed by 1 base and V by 5 bases; bases with no gene match: 9. CDR1 SEHNR and CDR2 FQNEAQ come from the germline V gene (reference sequence). The CDR3 runs 18 residues. The CDR3 DNA reads TGTGCCAGCAGCGCTACACCCGGGACTAGCGGGAGGTCCTACGAGCAGTACTTC. This codes for CASSATPGTSGRSYEQYF.

This clonotype turned up a few times. This rearrangement joins TRBV5-1 to TRBJ2-6; D unresolved. Trimming removed 3 bases at V and 0 bases at J, with 13 bases between. Germline CDR1 and CDR2: SGHRS and YFSETQ. There are 17 residues in the CDR3. This CDR3 reads CASSSRTVSSGANVLTF. For the CDR3, the DNA is TGCGCCAGCAGCTCCAGGACCGTAAGCTCTGGGGCCAACGTCCTGACTTTC.

This clonotype was seen more than once but under ten times. CDR3 region: CASGQTQAQETQYF. The CDR3 nucleotides are TGTGCCAGCGGCCAGACGCAGGCACAAGAGACCCAGTACTTC. This sequence joins TRBV28 and TRBJ2-5; no firm D call. The germline CDR1 and CDR2 sequences are MDHEN and SYDVKM. Trimming cost V 8 bases and J 2 bases, with 15 bases left between them. This CDR3 is built from 14 residues.

V is TRBV21-1 and J is TRBJ2-7; TRBD2, the table's D call, lacks a check against the DNA. The J call may be incorrect, as the DNA end agrees better with TRBJ2-5. TRBV21-1 is classified as a pseudogene. The CDR3 covers 19 residues. The CDR3 DNA reads as TGTGCCAGCACCACTACTTGTCATCGGACTAGCGGGAGGTTGGGGACCCAGTACTTC. Its translation is CASTTTCHRTSGRLGTQYF.

V usage is TRBV4-1 and J usage is TRBJ1-5; TRBD1 is a possible D gene (5 bases). CDR3 length: 17 amino acids. Germline values: CDR1 MGHRA, CDR2 YSYEKL. V was clipped by 3 bases and J by 0 bases, with 15 bases between them. The CDR3 is CASSQAPGRISNQPQHF. Written as DNA, the CDR3 is TGCGCCAGCAGCCAGGCTCCGGGACGGATTAGCAATCAGCCCCAGCATTTT.